A selection of T cell receptor beta chains follows, all from one sample in a study of vaccination effects on CD4 cells after COVID-19. Produced via immunoSEQ multiplex PCR; TCRdb's table is partial and in-frame only. Of about 24,000 clones in the sample, under 75% were seen once. No antigen has been assigned to these receptors. Source: CD4+ T cells from PBMCs cultured with HCoV-OC43 spike peptides, taken before COVID-19 vaccination. Every receptor here comes from a human donor who received a COVID-19 vaccine. Each CDR3 is given with its conserved first and last residue. A D gene is named only where the DNA matches it firmly. Clone size is stated in some rows and not others, as once, few, many or a class when expanded.

>TRBJ1-6|few|.|TRBV4-1
TGCGCCAGCAGCCAAAACGACAGGAATTCACCCCTCCACTTT
CASSQNDRNSPLHF
>TRBJ1-1|.|TRBD1|TRBV5-1
TGCGCCAGTTCCACGGGACAGGGTGGGGCTGAAGCTTTCTTT
CASSTGQGGAEAFF
>TRBJ1-2|.|.|TRBV3-1/TRBV3-2
TGTGCCAGCAGCCAGGGTAGGGGTGGGTATGGCTACACCTTC
CASSQGRGGYGYTF
>TRBJ1-4|.|TRBD1|TRBV5-1
TGCGCCAGCAGCTTGCAGCCCAGGACAGGGATCACAATTGGTACTAATGAAAAACTGTTTTTT
CASSLQPRTGITIGTNEKLFF
>TRBJ2-1|.|TRBD2|TRBV2
TGTGCCAGCAGACTTAGCGGGGGGAAAACCTACAATGAGCAGTTCTTC
CASRLSGGKTYNEQFF
>TRBJ1-2|.|.|TRBV18
TGTGCCAGCTCACCAGGGCAATCTAGTGGCTACACCTTC
CASSPGQSSGYTF
>TRBJ1-2|.|.|TRBV19
TGTGCCAGTACTACACAGGGTAGAGGCTCTGGCTACACCTTC
CASTTQGRGSGYTF
>TRBJ2-7|.|.|TRBV5-1
TGCGCCAGCAGCTTGGTGGGCCCCTTTACAGGGGAGCAGTACTTC
CASSLVGPFTGEQYF
>TRBJ1-1|.|TRBD1|TRBV6-5
TGTGCCAGCGGAAACAGGGGGCTGACTGAAGCTTTCTTT
CASGNRGLTEAFF
>TRBJ2-5|.|.|TRBV11-2
TGTGCCAGCAGCCCCTCCATGGAGACCCAGTACTTC
CASSPSMETQYF
>TRBJ2-1|.|.|TRBV7-9
TGTGCCAGCAGCCGCGTGGGGGGCTACTCCTACAATGAGCAGTTCTTC
CASSRVGGYSYNEQFF
>TRBJ1-6|few|.|TRBV25-1
TGTGCCGCCGCAGGGAGCTCCTATAATTCACCCCTCCACTTT
CAAAGSSYNSPLHF
>TRBJ1-4|few|.|TRBV3-1/TRBV3-2
TGTGCCAGCAGCCAAGGTGGGATGACAGCTAATGAAAAACTGTTTTTT
CASSQGGMTANEKLFF
>TRBJ2-2|.|TRBD2|TRBV5-4
TGTGCCAGCAGCTCTCGGACTAGCGGGGGGCCGAACACCGGGGAGCTGTTTTTT
CASSSRTSGGPNTGELFF
>TRBJ2-5|.|.|TRBV11-2
TGTGCCAGCAGCCCATGGACTGAGCGACAAGAGACCCAGTACTTC
CASSPWTERQETQYF
>TRBJ2-3|.|.|TRBV12-5
TGTGCTAGTGGTTTGGTAATTAGAGGGAGAGATACGCAGTATTTT
CASGLVIRGRDTQYF
>TRBJ2-7|.|TRBD2|TRBV3-1/TRBV3-2
TGTGCCAGCAGCCCGACTAGCGGGGGCACCTACGAGCAGTACTTC
CASSPTSGGTYEQYF
>TRBJ1-5|.|.|TRBV12-2
TGTGCAAGTCGCCGCCCGGGACAGGGTTCGAGCAATCAGCCCCAGCATTTT
CASRRPGQGSSNQPQHF